These 17 T cell receptor beta chains were all obtained from the same sample, sequenced in a study of spatial heterogeneity in lung cancer. TCRdb re-called the 5' RACE reads with MiXCR, one entry per CDR3 protein. The sample includes tens of thousands of distinct CDR3 sequences, 12% of them seen just once. The time point: blood at routine non-recurrence follow-up after resection. Specimen: PBMCs, collected at follow-up. These receptors were collected from a male donor with early-stage non-small cell lung cancer.

In this sample, this clonotype turned up many times. The V and J genes are TRBV20-1 and TRBJ2-5, with D unclear. The CDR3 sequence is 13 residues long. From germline, CDR1 is DFQATT and CDR2 SNEGSKA (reference sequence). V was clipped by 6 bases and J by 6 bases, with 17 bases between them. The CDR3 bases are TGCAGTGCCGTTGACTTGCCCCGTAAGACCCAGTACTTC. It translates to CSAVDLPRKTQYF.

This clonotype was detected a few times. This chain joins TRBV18 and TRBJ2-7; D perhaps matches TRBD1 (5 bases). The V end lost 1 base, the J end lost 6 bases, and 19 bases lay between the germline ends. The CDR3 totals 16 residues. Germline V lookup: CDR1 KGHSH, CDR2 LQKENI. DNA of the CDR3: TGTGCCAGCTCACCACTTTTTTCAGGGAAGTCTGGCGAGCAGTACTTC. It is translated as CASSPLFSGKSGEQYF.

The table lists this clonotype with a few counts. The rearrangement uses TRBV5-5 and TRBJ2-7; unclear D gene. Per the germline V gene, CDR1 is SGHKS and CDR2 is YYEKEE (reference sequence). The CDR3 contains 10 residues. The germline V and J ends were trimmed by 8 bases and 3 bases, with 6 bases remaining between them. The CDR3 protein is CARPNYEQYF. Here the CDR3 DNA reads TGTGCCAGGCCCAACTACGAGCAGTACTTC.

This clonotype was counted ten times or more. The chain uses TRBV11-3 and TRBJ2-5; 9 positions agree with TRBD2. J lost 3 bases, V lost 4 bases, and 6 bases had no gene match. The germline V gene encodes CDR1 SGHNT and CDR2 YENEEA. The CDR3 is 15 amino acids. The CDR3 loop is CASSSAGGPEETQYF. As DNA, the CDR3 is TGTGCCAGCAGCTCGGCGGGGGGGCCGGAAGAGACCCAGTACTTC.

This clonotype has at least ten counts. The chain uses TRBV20-1 and TRBJ2-1, with unresolved D. This CDR3 comprises 14 residues. Germline assignment: CDR1 DFQATT and CDR2 SNEGSKA (reference sequence). V lost 3 bases to trimming and J lost 9 bases, with 18 bases between them. The CDR3 reads CSARVRPFTAEQFF. CDR3 nucleotide sequence: TGCAGTGCTAGGGTACGGCCCTTTACGGCTGAGCAGTTCTTC.

About this clonotype itself: Since a much larger clone is just one base distant, this may be a read error. The rearrangement uses TRBV5-4 and TRBJ2-7; TRBD2 agrees at 10 bases. Germline V CDR1 and CDR2: SGHNT, YYREEE (reference sequence). The CDR3 runs 15 residues. Trimming at V came to 5 bases and at J to 7 bases, leaving 12 bases not matched to a gene. CDR3 residues: CASRTQKREGGEQYF. The DNA of the CDR3 is TGTGCCAGCAGAACCCAAAAGCGGGAGGGAGGAGAGCAGTACTTC. Full variable domain (missing parts from reference TRBV5-4 and TRBJ2-7): ETGVTQSPTHLIKTRGQQVTLRCSSQSGHNTVSWYQQALGQGPQFIFQYYREEENGRGNFPPRFSGLQFPNYSSELNVNALELDDSALYLCASRTQKREGGEQYFGPGTRLTVT.

This clonotype was recorded many times. The chain couples TRBV12-3 or TRBV12-4 to TRBJ2-4; D is uncertain. This CDR3 is 16 amino acids long. Trimming took 3 bases from V and 0 from J, leaving 12 bases between them. CDR3 protein: CASSFRAELAKNIQYF. Here the CDR3 DNA reads TGTGCCAGCAGTTTTCGGGCGGAGCTAGCCAAAAACATTCAGTACTTC.

There are many counts of this clonotype. V is TRBV5-6 and J is TRBJ2-3, with D uncertain. The V and J ends lost 0 bases and 4 bases respectively, with 3 bases between them. Germline loops: CDR1 SGHDT, CDR2 YYEEEE. The CDR3 runs to 12 residues. CDR3 residues: CASSLAADTQYF. The DNA for the CDR3 is TGTGCCAGCAGCTTGGCCGCAGATACGCAGTATTTT.

This rearrangement joins TRBV6-1 to TRBJ2-7; the D call may be TRBD1 or TRBD2 (6 bases each). Germline CDR1 and CDR2: MNHNS and SASEGT. CDR3 length equals 16 residues. Trimming pared 3 bases from V and 1 base from J, leaving 16 bases between. The CDR3 here is CASSDLGGSDSYEQYF. Here the CDR3 DNA reads TGTGCCAGCAGTGATTTGGGGGGCTCAGATTCCTACGAGCAGTACTTC.

This clonotype was found a few times. The chain joins TRBV7-2 to TRBJ2-7; D gene uncertain. Trimming removed 4 bases from V and 6 bases from J, with 13 bases in between. The CDR3 length is 13 residues. The germline CDR1 and CDR2 sequences are SGHTA and FQGNSA. The CDR3 DNA follows: TGTGCCAGCAGCTCACAGAAGGACCGCGAGCAGTACTTC. It encodes CASSSQKDREQYF. Looking up the rest from reference TRBV7-2 and TRBJ2-7 gives the full variable domain: GAGVSQSPSNKVTEKGKDVELRCDPISGHTALYWYRQSLGQGLEFLIYFQGNSAPDKSGLPSDRFSAERTGGSVSTLTIQRTQQEDSAVYLCASSSQKDREQYFGPGTRLTVT.

In this sample, this clonotype turned up many times. V gene TRBV5-1 combines with J gene TRBJ2-3; tentative D call: TRBD1 (5 bases). The V gene lost 4 bases and the J gene lost 0 bases, with 12 bases spanning the gap. The CDR3 is 15 residues long. CDR1 SGHRS and CDR2 YFSETQ come from the germline V gene. CDR3: CASSPGSSSTDTQYF. CDR3 nucleotide sequence: TGCGCCAGCAGCCCAGGGTCCTCTAGCACAGATACGCAGTATTTT.

In its sample, this clonotype was seen a few times. The chain combines TRBV7-2 with TRBJ2-2, with 9 bases lining up with TRBD2. The CDR3 length is 17 residues. V lost 0 bases to trimming and J lost 4 bases; unmatched junction nucleotides: 6. Germline V gives CDR1 SGHTA, CDR2 FQGNSA. CDR3 DNA: TGTGCCAGCAGCTTAGCAGCGGGAGGTCCCAGCACCGGGGAGCTGTTTTTT. Translated, it gives CASSLAAGGPSTGELFF.

The V and J genes are TRBV12-3 or TRBV12-4 and TRBJ1-5, with D possibly matching TRBD1 (5 bases). CDR3 length: 15 amino acids. V lost 3 bases to trimming and J lost 11 bases, with 20 bases between them. In DNA form, the CDR3 reads TGTGCCAGCAGTTTGCAACGGGGGGATTTCAAGTCCCAGCATTTT. Translation gives CASSLQRGDFKSQHF.

The genes are TRBV6-5 and TRBJ1-5; D ambiguous. CDR1 MNHEY and CDR2 SVGAGI come from the germline V gene. The CDR3 sequence is 13 residues long. V shed 5 bases and J shed 4 bases, with 9 bases lying between them. The CDR3: CASSRRLNQPQHF. CDR3 coding DNA: TGTGCCAGCAGTCGCCGACTGAATCAGCCCCAGCATTTT.

The rearrangement links TRBV6-5 to TRBJ1-5, with D possibly matching TRBD1 (5 bases). V lost 4 bases to trimming and J lost 5 bases, with 18 bases between them. Germline CDR1 is MNHEY and CDR2 is SVGAGI. The CDR3 extends over 16 amino acids. CDR3 amino acids: CASSFSSNRGDQPQHF. The CDR3 nucleotides are TGTGCCAGCAGTTTCAGCTCGAATCGGGGCGATCAGCCCCAGCATTTT.

With respect to this clonotype: The junction departs from germline at one end; a sequencing error may be responsible. The genes are TRBV11-3 and TRBJ2-3, with D hard to call. Germline CDR1 is SGHNT and CDR2 is YENEEA. This CDR3 has 13 residues. The CDR3 loop is CASSLDVADTRYF. The CDR3 DNA follows: TGTGCCAGCAGCTTAGATGTAGCCGATACGCGGTATTTT.

This clonotype was seen many times. This chain links TRBV19 with TRBJ2-1, with unresolved D. The V gene's germline CDR1 is LNHDA and CDR2 SQIVND (reference sequence). Between the trimmed V and J ends, which lost 7 bases and 9 bases, there was a span of 16 bases. The CDR3 is 13 amino acids. CDR3 bases: TGTGCCAGTACCGGGCCAGCTCATGGTGAGCAGTTCTTC. It yields the protein CASTGPAHGEQFF.